Shown below are 18 T cell receptor beta chains from a single sample sequenced in a study of T cell changes during pregnancy in multiple sclerosis. Clones were sequenced by immunoSEQ multiplex PCR, and TCRdb holds only the in-frame ones, with some missing. The data contain around 62,000 clones, 89% of them singletons. Here the sequenced sample was peripheral blood, taken in the first trimester of pregnancy. Source of these receptors: a female donor with multiple sclerosis, enrolled in a pregnancy study.

The chain couples TRBV7-9 to TRBJ1-2; D may be TRBD1 (6 bases). The germline V gene has CDR1 SEHNR and CDR2 FQNEAQ (reference sequence). Between the trimmed V and J ends, which lost 4 bases and 7 bases, there was a span of 19 bases. The CDR3 extends over 15 amino acids. The CDR3 region has the DNA TGTGCCAGCAGCTCACAGGGATGTCGAGGGATTGGCTACACCTTC. As protein: CASSSQGCRGIGYTF.

The rearrangement uses TRBV5-1 and TRBJ2-5; 7 nucleotides align to TRBD2. V lost 5 bases to trimming and J lost 2 bases; unmatched junction nucleotides: 6. CDR1 SGHRS and CDR2 YFSETQ come from the germline V gene. CDR3 length: 14 amino acids. The CDR3 sequence: CASRVGTTQETQYF. The CDR3 bases are TGCGCCAGCAGGGTGGGGACTACACAAGAGACCCAGTACTTC. The complete variable domain, with remaining parts taken from reference TRBV5-1 and TRBJ2-5, reads KAGVTQTPRYLIKTRGQQVTLSCSPISGHRSVSWYQQTPGQGLQFLFEYFSETQRNKGNFPGRFSGRQFSNSRSEMNVSTLELGDSALYLCASRVGTTQETQYFGPGTRLLVL.

This clone has just a few counts. The gene calls are TRBV14 and TRBJ1-1; D is undetermined. Per germline, CDR1 SGHDN and CDR2 FVKESK. The V end was cut by 0 bases, the J end by 4 bases, with 9 bases between. CDR3 length equals 14 residues. CDR3 sequence: CASSQEGSGTEAFF. CDR3 DNA sequence: TGTGCCAGCAGCCAAGAGGGTTCGGGCACTGAAGCTTTCTTT. Together with reference TRBV14 and TRBJ1-1, the CDR3 gives the full variable domain: EAGVTQFPSHSVIEKGQTVTLRCDPISGHDNLYWYRRVMGKEIKFLLHFVKESKQDESGMPNNRFLAERTGGTYSTLKVQPAELEDSGVYFCASSQEGSGTEAFFGQGTRLTVV.

The rearrangement joins TRBV29-1 to TRBJ2-7, with D maybe TRBD1 (9 bases). Trimming removed 4 bases at V and 5 bases at J, with 18 bases between. The CDR3 covers 14 residues. Per germline, CDR1 SQVTM and CDR2 ANQGSEA. The CDR3 DNA follows: TGCAGCGTTGTAGCGGGACAGGGTCTGGACGAGCAGTACTTC. Protein product: CSVVAGQGLDEQYF.

The chain uses TRBV15 and TRBJ1-5; possible D gene TRBD1, 5 bases. V dropped 8 bases and J dropped 3 bases, with 11 bases sitting between them. CDR1 LNHNV and CDR2 YYDKDF come from the germline V gene (reference sequence). This CDR3 has 13 amino acids. CDR3: CATGHTNNQPQHF. CDR3 bases: TGTGCCACCGGACATACCAACAATCAGCCCCAGCATTTT.

V usage is TRBV6-1 and J usage is TRBJ2-5; 9 bases are shared with TRBD1. CDR3 length: 17 residues. V was clipped by 1 base and J by 5 bases; unmatched bases: 11. From germline, CDR1 is MNHNS and CDR2 SASEGT. The CDR3 coding sequence is TGTGCCAGCAGTGAAGACGGGTACGGGACAGGGATGGAGACCCAGTACTTC. Translating it yields CASSEDGYGTGMETQYF.

The J gene is TRBJ1-1, the V gene TRBV5-1, with 8 bases lining up with TRBD1. Germline-derived CDR1 and CDR2 are SGHRS and YFSETQ. This CDR3 region has 14 residues. V gave up 1 base and J gave up 4 bases; unmatched junction bases: 3. The DNA of the CDR3 is TGCGCCAGCAGCTTGTCCGGACAGGGCACTGAAGCTTTCTTT. It is translated as CASSLSGQGTEAFF.

This clone was observed once. The chain carries TRBV25-1 and TRBJ1-3; D is unclear. Germline CDR1 is MGHDK and CDR2 is SYGVNS. The CDR3 has 15 residues. V was trimmed by 4 bases and J by 0 bases, leaving 10 bases between them. This CDR3 reads CASSGKSHSGNTIYF. CDR3 DNA: TGTGCCAGCAGTGGCAAGAGTCACTCTGGAAACACCATATATTTT. Drawing the rest from reference TRBV25-1 and TRBJ1-3, the complete variable domain is EADIYQTPRYLVIGTGKKITLECSQTMGHDKMYWYQQDPGMELHLIHYSYGVNSTEKGDLSSESTVSRIRTEHFPLTLESARPSHTSQYLCASSGKSHSGNTIYFGEGSWLTVV.

This chain connects TRBV10-3 to TRBJ1-3; perhaps TRBD1 as D (6 bases). The CDR3 totals 14 residues. Germline V CDR1 and CDR2: ENHRY, SYGVKD. V shed 6 bases and J shed 0 bases, with 9 bases lying between them. CDR3 nucleotides: TGTGCCATCAGCCGACAGGACTCTGGAAACACCATATATTTT. It is translated as CAISRQDSGNTIYF.

The chain combines TRBV19 with TRBJ1-1; D not certain. There are 13 residues in the CDR3. Germline lookup yields CDR1 LNHDA and CDR2 SQIVND (reference sequence). V lost 2 bases to trimming and J lost 3 bases, with 7 bases between them. CDR3 DNA: TGTGCCAGTAGTATACCTTTAGACACTGAAGCTTTCTTT. This translates into CASSIPLDTEAFF.

The chain uses TRBV5-1 and TRBJ2-3, with 8 bases matching TRBD1. CDR3 length equals 14 residues. Germline values: CDR1 SGHRS, CDR2 YFSETQ. Trimming took 4 bases from V and 5 from J; bases not matched to a gene: 6. As DNA, the CDR3 is TGCGCCAGCAGCGAGCAGGGGGCGGGAGATACGCAGTATTTT. This codes for CASSEQGAGDTQYF.

The J gene is TRBJ2-3, the V gene TRBV19; 8 nucleotides match TRBD2. The V and J ends lost 4 bases and 2 bases, in that order; junction bases with no gene match: 11. Looked up from germline, CDR1 is LNHDA and CDR2 is SQIVND (reference sequence). This CDR3 region has 17 residues. CDR3 nucleotides: TGTGCCAGTAGTAAGACCGTGGCTAGCGGGTACACAGATACGCAGTATTTT. Protein: CASSKTVASGYTDTQYF.

This chain links TRBV28 with TRBJ2-3, with TRBD2 as a possible D gene (5 bases). Germline V gene data show CDR1 as MDHEN and CDR2 as SYDVKM. V was trimmed by 5 bases and J by 11 bases, leaving 14 bases between them. This CDR3 contains 12 residues. The CDR3 loop reads CASSLSGSGQYF. The DNA of the CDR3 is TGTGCCAGCAGTCTAAGCGGCTCGGGGCAGTATTTT. Complete variable domain (other parts from reference TRBV28 and TRBJ2-3): DVKVTQSSRYLVKRTGEKVFLECVQDMDHENMFWYRQDPGLGLRLIYFSYDVKMKEKGDIPEGYSVSREKKERFSLILESASTNQTSMYLCASSLSGSGQYFGPGTRLTVL.

This chain uses TRBV6-6 with TRBJ2-7; 8 bases are shared with TRBD1. Per the germline V gene, CDR1 is MNHNY and CDR2 is SVGAGI (reference sequence). This CDR3 spans 14 amino acids. Unmatched junction bases numbered 6, after V lost 2 bases and J lost 6 bases. The CDR3 nucleotides are TGTGCCAGCAGTTACACAGGGGGATTGACCGAGCAGTACTTC. It codes for CASSYTGGLTEQYF.

This chain links TRBV7-2 with TRBJ1-6; unclear D gene. Trimming stripped 4 bases from V and 5 bases from J, with 12 bases between. The V gene's germline CDR1 is SGHTA and CDR2 FQGNSA. The CDR3 totals 15 residues. The CDR3 reads CASSSWAGNNSPLHF. DNA for the CDR3: TGTGCCAGCAGCTCCTGGGCAGGCAATAATTCACCCCTCCACTTT.

The chain joins TRBV7-2 to TRBJ1-4, with a tentative D call TRBD1 (6 bases). The germline V gene has CDR1 SGHTA and CDR2 FQGNSA. CDR3 length: 12 residues. V was pared by 3 bases and J by 8 bases, with 7 bases between. CDR3 nucleotide sequence: TGTGCCAGCAGCTTGGACAGAGAAAAACTGTTTTTT. Its translation: CASSLDREKLFF.

CDR3 protein: CASSLVANEQFF. CDR3 nucleotides: TGTGCCAGCAGCTTAGTAGCCAATGAGCAGTTCTTC. This rearrangement joins TRBV11-1 to TRBJ2-1; D remains unclear. The CDR3 sequence is 12 residues long. The germline V gene encodes CDR1 SGHAT and CDR2 FQDESV (reference sequence). V dropped 1 base and J dropped 6 bases, with 4 bases sitting between them.

The CDR3 nucleotides are TGTGCCAGCAGTGAATGGACGGGAGAAGGTGGCCAAGAGACCCAGTACTTC. Residues: CASSEWTGEGGQETQYF. The chain is built from TRBV6-1 and TRBJ2-5; tentatively, D is TRBD2 (6 bases). The CDR3 loop spans 17 amino acids. V was pared by 2 bases and J by 1 base, with 17 bases between. In germline, CDR1 is MNHNS, CDR2 SASEGT.